A single sample gave rise to the 8 T cell receptor beta chains below, sequenced in a study of early T cells in non-severe SARS-CoV-2 infection. Using its own MiXCR run on the 5' RACE reads, TCRdb lists one record per CDR3 protein. The sample includes 75,000 or so distinct CDR3 sequences, about 14% of them seen just once. Input material: whole blood. All receptors derive from an adult who was a healthcare worker with PCR-confirmed SARS-CoV-2 infection or an uninfected control (not recorded which).

This clonotype came up a few times. The CDR3 here is CASSLAGADQETQYF. The CDR3 nucleotides are TGTGCCAGCAGTCTAGCGGGGGCCGACCAAGAGACCCAGTACTTC. The rearrangement uses TRBV28 and TRBJ2-5; 10 nucleotides match TRBD2. This CDR3 contains 15 residues. Trimming removed 5 bases from V and 0 bases from J; junction bases left unmatched: 3. Germline CDR1 MDHEN, CDR2 SYDVKM.

The chain's CDR3 is CASSLQIATNEKLFF. As DNA, the CDR3 is TGTGCCAGCAGCTTACAAATAGCAACTAATGAAAAACTGTTTTTT. J is TRBJ1-4 and V is TRBV7-2; D ambiguous. V was clipped by 2 bases and J by 0 bases, with 7 bases between them. This CDR3 has 15 residues. The V gene's germline CDR1 is SGHTA and CDR2 FQGNSA.

This clonotype has only a few counts. The chain carries TRBV6-1 and TRBJ1-1; possible D gene TRBD1, 5 bases. Germline values: CDR1 MNHNS, CDR2 SASEGT. The CDR3 totals 16 residues. V was cut by 3 bases and J by 0 bases, with 14 bases left in between. The CDR3 protein is CASSDRGLLVNTEAFF. DNA for the CDR3: TGTGCCAGCAGTGATCGGGGACTGTTAGTGAACACTGAAGCTTTCTTT.

This clonotype was detected only a few times. The chain employs TRBV24-1 and TRBJ2-5; D assignment may be TRBD1 or TRBD2 (5 bases each). The CDR3 contains 17 residues. V lost 9 bases, J lost 2 bases, and 24 bases lay in between. The germline V gene has CDR1 KGHDR and CDR2 SFDVKD. CDR3 DNA sequence: TGTGCCACCGCCGAAGGGACGGGCGGAGGTGGACAAGAGACCCAGTACTTC. Translation gives CATAEGTGGGGQETQYF.

This clonotype was counted a few times. The chain uses TRBV5-1 and TRBJ2-7; 12 positions match TRBD2. Germline trimming cut 4 bases from V and 2 bases from J; bases unmatched to any gene: 10. Per germline, CDR1 SGHRS and CDR2 YFSETQ. The CDR3 totals 17 residues. This CDR3 reads CASSRETSGGVAYEQYF. The CDR3 bases are TGCGCCAGCAGCAGGGAGACTAGCGGGGGAGTGGCCTACGAGCAGTACTTC.

The chain links TRBV29-1 to TRBJ2-5, with D perhaps TRBD1 (6 bases). With 3 bases removed from V and 5 bases from J, the gap between germline ends came to 13 bases. The CDR3 has 13 amino acids. Germline CDR1 and CDR2: SQVTM and ANQGSEA. DNA of the CDR3: TGCAGCGTTGAGGTAGTCACAGGGGAGACCCAGTACTTC. Translated: CSVEVVTGETQYF.

V usage is TRBV20-1 and J usage is TRBJ2-7, with D maybe TRBD2 (6 bases). The CDR3 is 12 amino acids. Per the germline V gene, CDR1 is DFQATT and CDR2 is SNEGSKA (reference sequence). The V and J ends lost 6 bases and 6 bases respectively, with 15 bases between them. The CDR3 nucleotides read TGCAGTGCCGCACGGGGGTTGGGCGAGCAGTACTTC. Its translation is CSAARGLGEQYF.

V gene TRBV5-6 combines with J gene TRBJ2-2; D gene ambiguous. Germline lookup yields CDR1 SGHDT and CDR2 YYEEEE. The CDR3 runs 14 residues. V shed 5 bases and J shed 1 base, with 9 bases lying between them. The CDR3 DNA is TGTGCCAGCAGAAATACGGGGAACACCGGGGAGCTGTTTTTT. Its translation is CASRNTGNTGELFF.